The 18 T cell receptor beta chains below come from one sample, sequenced in a study of sequential checkpoint blockade in melanoma. Treatment specified: randomized to nivolumab then ipilimumab (arm A) or the reverse (arm B). Data came from immunoSEQ multiplex PCR; TCRdb stores just in-frame clones and leaves some out. The data contain 20,000 to 25,000 clones, roughly 82% of them singletons. This specimen was CD8+ T cells sorted from blood (inferred from file names), taken from a patient given nivolumab and ipilimumab in sequence. These receptors were collected from a human donor with melanoma.

The rearrangement uses TRBV7-2 and TRBJ1-4; TRBD1 might be the D (6 bases). The CDR3 has 18 amino acids. CDR1 SGHTA and CDR2 FQGNSA come from the germline V gene. The V end was cut by 2 bases, the J end by 4 bases, with 20 bases between. The chain's CDR3 is CASSLSVTGVFVNEKLFF. The CDR3 DNA is TGTGCCAGCAGCTTATCCGTGACAGGAGTTTTTGTTAATGAAAAACTGTTTTTT.

The chain recombines TRBV11-3 with TRBJ2-2, with TRBD2 matching over 9 bases. The CDR3 has 15 amino acids. V dropped 1 base and J dropped 4; count of bases not matched to a gene: 1. CDR1 and CDR2 from the germline V gene are SGHNT and YENEEA. This chain's CDR3 is CASSLGSGSTGELFF. CDR3 DNA: TGTGCCAGCAGCTTAGGTAGCGGGAGCACCGGGGAGCTGTTTTTT.

In nucleotides, the CDR3 is TGTGCCAGCGCTAAGACTCACGAGCAGTACTTC. Translating gives CASAKTHEQYF. V and J are TRBV6-1 and TRBJ2-7, with D uncertain. Germline CDR1 and CDR2: MNHNS and SASEGT. Trimming shortened V by 8 bases and J by 5 bases, and 10 bases separated the two germline ends. There are 11 residues in the CDR3.

The chain has TRBV7-8 and TRBJ1-1; 7 bases fit TRBD1. CDR3 length: 16 residues. In germline, CDR1 is SGHVS, CDR2 FQNEAQ. The junction had 6 bases not matched to a gene; V was cut back by 2 bases and J by 0 bases. The CDR3 DNA reads TGTGCCAGCAGCTTATGGGGCAGGGGGATGAACACTGAAGCTTTCTTT. The encoded protein is CASSLWGRGMNTEAFF.

This clone was counted only a few times. The rearrangement joins TRBV11-2 to TRBJ2-2; no reliable D call. This CDR3 is built from 13 residues. Germline CDR1 SGHAT, CDR2 FQNNGV. Trimming took off 5 bases at V and 0 bases at J, with 4 bases between the two ends. The CDR3 nucleotides read TGTGCCAGCAGCCTTACGAACACCGGGGAGCTGTTTTTT. Translating it yields CASSLTNTGELFF.

The chain links TRBV19 to TRBJ1-1; D is unresolved. The CDR3 extends over 12 amino acids. The V end was cut by 1 base, the J end by 6 bases, with 6 bases between. Germline-derived CDR1 and CDR2 are LNHDA and SQIVND (reference sequence). The CDR3 is CASSIGTAEAFF. The CDR3 DNA sequence: TGTGCCAGTAGTATAGGAACGGCTGAAGCTTTCTTT.

The chain links TRBV4-1 to TRBJ1-5; D is undetermined. Germline V gene sequence: CDR1 MGHRA, CDR2 YSYEKL. Trimming took off 1 base at V and 6 bases at J, with 13 bases between the two ends. There are 15 residues in the CDR3. The CDR3 sequence is CASSQGQAPGQPQHF. The CDR3 nucleotides read TGCGCCAGCAGCCAAGGCCAGGCCCCTGGTCAGCCCCAGCATTTT.

This chain connects TRBV6-5 to TRBJ2-7; TRBD1 agrees at 12 bases. This CDR3 comprises 14 residues. The J segment lost 4 bases and the V segment lost 6 bases, leaving 4 bases of the junction unmatched. Germline CDR1 and CDR2: MNHEY and SVGAGI. For the CDR3, the DNA is TGTGCCAGCAGCGGGACAGGGGGCCCATACGAGCAGTACTTC. This encodes CASSGTGGPYEQYF.

A few counts support this clone. This chain uses TRBV7-9 with TRBJ2-1; 8 bases are a match to TRBD2. This CDR3 region has 16 residues. Germline CDR1 is SEHNR and CDR2 is FQNEAQ (reference sequence). The V segment lost 4 bases and the J segment 7 bases; nucleotides outside the gene matches: 12. DNA of the CDR3: TGTGCCAGCAGCTCCTTTCGGACGGGAGGGAGGAATGAGCAGTTCTTC. Translating it yields CASSSFRTGGRNEQFF.

The chain is built from TRBV10-2 and TRBJ2-7; D possibly corresponds to TRBD1 (6 bases). Germline V CDR1 and CDR2: WSHSY, SAAADI. The CDR3 length is 14 residues. V was trimmed by 6 bases and J by 3 bases, leaving 15 bases between them. In nucleotides, the CDR3 is TGCGCCAGCAGGTTAACAGGGAACCACTACGAGCAGTACTTC. Its protein is CASRLTGNHYEQYF.

The chain recombines TRBV18 with TRBJ1-1, with D hard to call. V was clipped by 5 bases and J by 2 bases, with 15 bases between them. This CDR3 has 15 amino acids. Germline loops: CDR1 KGHSH, CDR2 LQKENI. CDR3 protein: CASSTVPGTNTEAFF. The CDR3 DNA follows: TGTGCCAGCTCAACGGTACCGGGAACAAACACTGAAGCTTTCTTT.

The genes are TRBV7-2 and TRBJ2-2, with 9 positions matching TRBD1. CDR3 size: 12 residues. V was clipped by 8 bases and J by 5 bases; unmatched bases: 0. Germline CDR1 is SGHTA and CDR2 is FQGNSA. DNA of the CDR3: TGTGCCAGCGGACAGGGGACCGGGGAGCTGTTTTTT. It specifies CASGQGTGELFF.

The V call is TRBV5-3, the J call TRBJ2-1, with TRBD2 identical over 7 bases. TRBV5-3 counts as an open reading frame of uncertain function. The junction had 18 bases not matched to a gene; V was cut back by 4 bases and J by 5 bases. This CDR3 region has 18 residues. CDR3 in DNA: TGTGCCAGAAGCCCGCCGCAGGGTGCTGGGAGGGCCGACAATGAGCAGTTCTTC. Translation gives CARSPPQGAGRADNEQFF.

V is TRBV5-1 and J is TRBJ2-5; 11 positions match TRBD1. Gene TRBJ2-7 matches the end of the DNA better, so the J call may be wrong. In germline, CDR1 is SGHRS, CDR2 YFSETQ. There are 13 residues in the CDR3. The CDR3 DNA reads TGCGCCAGCACGGACAGGGGGCAGGGCGAGCAGTACTTC. This codes for CASTDRGQGEQYF.

The genes are TRBV7-3 and TRBJ2-2; 10 nucleotides line up with TRBD1. The CDR3 is 14 amino acids. The junction had 3 bases not matched to a gene; V was cut back by 5 bases and J by 6 bases. Germline loops: CDR1 SGHTA, CDR2 FQGTGA. CDR3 bases: TGTGCCAGCAGCAAGGGACAGGGGTCCGGGGAGCTGTTTTTT. The encoded protein is CASSKGQGSGELFF.

This clone appeared once. V is TRBV28 and J is TRBJ1-1; a weak D match, TRBD1 (6 bases). Germline V gene sequence: CDR1 MDHEN, CDR2 SYDVKM. The CDR3 extends over 14 amino acids. Deletions cut 2 bases from V and 6 bases from J, with 13 bases between. CDR3 region: CASSLTGTQSEAFF. The CDR3, as DNA: TGTGCCAGCAGTTTAACAGGGACCCAATCTGAAGCTTTCTTT. The variable domain in full, completed from reference TRBV28 and TRBJ1-1, reads DVKVTQSSRYLVKRTGEKVFLECVQDMDHENMFWYRQDPGLGLRLIYFSYDVKMKEKGDIPEGYSVSREKKERFSLILESASTNQTSMYLCASSLTGTQSEAFFGQGTRLTVV.

In its sample, this clone was seen a few times. The chain combines TRBV7-2 with TRBJ2-7; 13 bases fit TRBD2. The CDR3 runs 15 residues. V lost 4 bases to trimming and J lost 7 bases; unmatched junction nucleotides: 7. Germline V lookup: CDR1 SGHTA, CDR2 FQGNSA. The CDR3 nucleotides are TGTGCCAGCAGCTCCCAACTAGCGGGAGGGGGTGAGCAGTACTTC. Amino acid sequence: CASSSQLAGGGEQYF.

Written as DNA, the CDR3 is TGTGCCAGTAGGACTTCCTCAACCGGGGAGCTGTTTTTT. Protein product: CASRTSSTGELFF. The chain joins TRBV6-6 to TRBJ2-2; perhaps TRBD2 as D (5 bases). Germline loops: CDR1 MNHNY, CDR2 SVGAGI (reference sequence). The V end was cut by 9 bases, the J end by 5 bases, with 13 bases between. This CDR3 region has 13 residues.